This TCR beta chain was captured in a study of control samples from healthy donors and cancer patients. The length of the CDR3 is 15 residues. V lost 5 bases and J lost 6; bases outside the gene matches: 11. CDR1 is SNHLY and CDR2 is FYNNEI in the germline V gene. The repertoire was sequenced with immunoSEQ multiplex PCR; TCRdb's copy has only in-frame clones and lacks some. The data show about 21,000 clones, around 80% seen once. The material sequenced was PBMCs. The J gene is TRBJ1-1, the V gene TRBV2; 8 bases agree with TRBD1. This clonotype was sampled from a man aged 60-69 years with colorectal cancer. The CDR3 region is CASSQFGQGQPEAFF. CDR3 nucleotide sequence: TGTGCCAGCAGTCAATTCGGACAGGGCCAGCCTGAAGCTTTCTTT.